This is a list of T cell receptor beta chains from one sample in a study of T cells after posttransplantation cyclophosphamide. Clones were read by immunoSEQ multiplex PCR, and TCRdb kept only the in-frame ones, dropping some. This sample has about 1,800 clones, each found more than once. The specimen was PBMCs, collected roughly 33 days after allogeneic stem cell transplant with posttransplant cyclophosphamide. All receptors derive from a female patient in her 60s who received an allogeneic stem cell transplant from a related donor and was CMV-positive. Part of the T cell pool may stem from the graft donor. CDR3s include the opening cysteine and the closing phenylalanine or tryptophan. D genes are given only for firm matches. Clone size is stated in some rows and not others, as once, few, many or a class when expanded.

J,V,D,size,DNA,CDR3
TRBJ1-4,TRBV27,.,medium-sized,TGTGCCAGCAGCGATGAAGGACAGGAAAAACTGTTTTTT,CASSDEGQEKLFF
TRBJ2-7,TRBV12-3/TRBV12-4,TRBD2,many,TGTGCCAGCAGTCGCCCACCGGGACTAGCGGGAGTCGAGCAGTACTTC,CASSRPPGLAGVEQYF
TRBJ2-7,TRBV18,TRBD1,large,TGTGCCAGCTCAGCCGGACAGGGTCGAACCGAGCAGTACTTC,CASSAGQGRTEQYF
TRBJ1-2,TRBV5-6,TRBD1,many,TGTGCCAGCAGCTGGGGGACAGCGTATGGCTACACCTTC,CASSWGTAYGYTF
TRBJ2-5,TRBV2,TRBD2,many,TGTGCCAGCAGCTACGGACTAGCGGGAGGGCCCCAGTACTTC,CASSYGLAGGPQYF
TRBJ2-5,TRBV19,TRBD2,many,TGTGCCAGTAGTAGAAGGACTAGCGGGGAACAAGAGACCCAGTACTTC,CASSRRTSGEQETQYF
TRBJ1-1,TRBV18,.,medium-sized,TGTGCCAGCTCACCAATGGGGGGTGGTGCTTTCTTT,CASSPMGGGAFF
TRBJ1-5,TRBV9,.,many,TGTGCCAGCAGCGCCGGGGATCAGCCCCAGCATTTT,CASSAGDQPQHF
TRBJ1-3,TRBV12-3/TRBV12-4,TRBD1,medium-sized,TGTGCCAGCAGTTTAACCCGGACAGGGAACTCTGGAAACACCATATATTTT,CASSLTRTGNSGNTIYF
TRBJ1-1,TRBV30,.,many,TGTGCCTGGAGTGTACGCAGGGGCGTCACTGAAGCTTTCTTT,CAWSVRRGVTEAFF
TRBJ1-1,TRBV30,.,medium-sized,TGTGCCTGGAAAGGGTCTATGAACACTGAAGCTTTCTTT,CAWKGSMNTEAFF
TRBJ1-3,TRBV4-1,TRBD1,hyperexpanded,TGCGCCAGCAGCCAAGATCCCGGGACAGGGTCTGGAAACACCATATATTTT,CASSQDPGTGSGNTIYF
TRBJ1-2,TRBV2,.,medium-sized,TGTGCCAGCAGTGAATCCAGGCAATATGGCTACACCTTC,CASSESRQYGYTF
TRBJ2-2,TRBV20-1,.,many,TGCAGTGCTTCTAGGAAGGGGGAGCTGTTTTTT,CSASRKGELFF
TRBJ1-5,TRBV19,.,many,TGTGCCAGTAGCCAGGGGTTTCAGCCCCAGCATTTT,CASSQGFQPQHF
TRBJ2-2,TRBV6-5,TRBD2,many,TGTGCCAGCAGTCAAGCGGGGGAGGTCGGGGAGCTGTTTTTT,CASSQAGEVGELFF
TRBJ2-5,TRBV4-2,.,.,TGTGCCAGCAGCCAACTAAAGGGGTCTCGACAAATACAAGAGACCCAGTACTTC,CASSQLKGSRQIQETQYF
TRBJ2-4,TRBV7-2,TRBD2,many,TGTGCCAGCAGCTCGACGGGGACTAGCGGGGACCTAGCCAAAAACATTCAGTACTTC,CASSSTGTSGDLAKNIQYF
TRBJ1-1,TRBV6-6,TRBD1,medium-sized,TGTGCCAGCAGTTACGGGACAGCTGAAGCTTTCTTT,CASSYGTAEAFF
TRBJ2-5,TRBV7-2,.,many,TGTGCCAGCAGCTTCCGGACTGAAGAGACCCAGTACTTC,CASSFRTEETQYF
TRBJ2-3,TRBV29-1,.,few,TGCAGCGTTGAAGAAGGAGATACGCAGTATTTT,CSVEEGDTQYF
TRBJ2-2,TRBV19,TRBD1,many,TGTGCCAGTAGTTATGGACAGGGGGTCGGGGGGCTGTTTTTT,CASSYGQGVGGLFF
TRBJ1-5,TRBV6-5,.,many,TGTGCCAGCAGTTACAGGGGCAATCAGCCCCAGCATTTT,CASSYRGNQPQHF
TRBJ1-1,TRBV12-3/TRBV12-4,.,many,TGTGCCAGCAGTGCCGGGACACTGAACACTGAAGCTTTCTTT,CASSAGTLNTEAFF
TRBJ2-1,TRBV5-4,TRBD2,medium-sized,TGTGCCAGCAGCGGGACTAGCGGGGGCCGGTACAATGAGCAGTTCTTC,CASSGTSGGRYNEQFF
TRBJ1-1,TRBV6-1,.,many,TGTGCCAGCAGTGAAGTCTTCATTCGGGACACTGAAGCTTTCTTT,CASSEVFIRDTEAFF
TRBJ1-1,TRBV6-5,.,medium-sized,TGTGCCGTCACAGCGAACACTGAAGCTTTCTTT,CAVTANTEAFF
TRBJ2-2,TRBV7-9,TRBD2,many,TGTGCCAGCAGCTTACGGACTAGCGGTGACACCGGGGAGCTGTTTTTT,CASSLRTSGDTGELFF
TRBJ2-7,TRBV11-2,TRBD2,medium-sized,TGTGCCAGCAGCTTTAATTCTCCGGGACTAACTTCCGAGCAGTACTTC,CASSFNSPGLTSEQYF
TRBJ2-3,TRBV4-1,TRBD2,large,TGCGCCAGCAGCCAAAGAGGGACTAGCGGGGGGCCAGAGGTAGATACGCAGTATTTT,CASSQRGTSGGPEVDTQYF
TRBJ1-1,TRBV19,.,medium-sized,TGTGCCAGTACCTTGGGCCAGGGAAAGGGAAACACTGAAGCTTTCTTT,CASTLGQGKGNTEAFF
TRBJ1-2,TRBV30,.,medium-sized,TGTGCCTGGAGTGTGTTAAACGCGGTCGTAGGGGGAGGCAACTATGGCTACACCTTC,CAWSVLNAVVGGGNYGYTF
TRBJ1-1,TRBV24-1,TRBD1,medium-sized,TGTGCCACCAGTGATAGGACAGGGAATGGTGGCGGTGAAGCTTTCTTT,CATSDRTGNGGGEAFF
TRBJ2-3,TRBV13,TRBD2,many,TGTGCCAGCAGCAGGGGACTAGCGTGGAATACGCAGTATTTT,CASSRGLAWNTQYF